These T cell receptor beta chains were read from a single sample in a study of human T cells and chemical hapten exposure. TCRdb ran MiXCR on the RACE reads and lists one entry per CDR3 protein. The top ten hold approximately 8.9% of the sample, which has some 350,000 distinct CDR3 sequences, approximately 6.3% seen once. Here the sequenced sample was whole blood, taken in connection with sensitization to the hapten diphenylcyclopropenone (DPC). Receptor source: a woman aged 18-29 years with alopecia areata. Some clones in this sample may be carry-over from other donors' samples. Both conserved end residues are part of each CDR3. D genes are given only for firm matches. Expanded clones are given a class, and other clones once, few, many or no size at all.

>TRBV12-3/TRBV12-4|-|TRBJ2-5|-
TGTGCCAGCAGCCGCGGATCAGCCCAAGAGACCCAGTACTTC
CASSRGSAQETQYF
>TRBV11-1|-|TRBJ2-1|-
TGTGCCAGCAGCCCCCGGCTGGACAATGAGCAGTTCTTC
CASSPRLDNEQFF
>TRBV6-6|-|TRBJ1-1|many
TGTGCCAGCAGTTACTCGAGGGGATCCACTGAAGCTTTCTTT
CASSYSRGSTEAFF
>TRBV6-2/TRBV6-3|-|TRBJ1-2|-
TGTGCCAGCAGTGTGCGGCATAACTATGGCTACACCTTC
CASSVRHNYGYTF
>TRBV18|TRBD1|TRBJ1-1|few
TGTGCCAGCTCACCAACCACAGGGGGAGGCACTGAAGCTTTCTTT
CASSPTTGGGTEAFF
>TRBV6-1|-|TRBJ2-3|few
TGTGCCAGCAGTGCTGCAGTCATCACAGATACGCAGTATTTT
CASSAAVITDTQYF
>TRBV18|-|TRBJ2-6|many
TGTGCCAGCTCACCGATGGGACCTTATGGGGCCAACGTCCTGACTTTC
CASSPMGPYGANVLTF
>TRBV4-3|TRBD1|TRBJ2-2|-
TGCGCCAGCAGCCAAGATAATGACAGGGGTAACACCGGGGAGCTGTTTTTT
CASSQDNDRGNTGELFF
>TRBV27|TRBD2|TRBJ2-3|few
TGTGCCAGCAGTTTACCCCCGATGCTAGCGGGGGACACAGATACGCAGTATTTT
CASSLPPMLAGDTDTQYF
>TRBV5-4|-|TRBJ2-3|-
TGTGCCAGCAGCCCCACGGCCGGACAGAGCACAGATACGCAGTATTTT
CASSPTAGQSTDTQYF
>TRBV25-1|-|TRBJ2-7|-
TGTGCCAGCAGTGAATTCGGGAGCGAGCAGTACTTC
CASSEFGSEQYF
>TRBV11-2|TRBD1|TRBJ1-1|-
TGTGCCAGCAGCTTACGCCGGACAGGAGCTAACACTGAAGCTTTCTTT
CASSLRRTGANTEAFF
>TRBV28|-|TRBJ1-5|-
TGTGCCAGCAGTTCGTCATCTCAGCCCCAGCATTTT
CASSSSSQPQHF
>TRBV9|-|TRBJ2-5|few
TGTGCCAGCAGCGTTGAAGGTCTGGGCCAAGAGACCCAGTACTTC
CASSVEGLGQETQYF
>TRBV6-4|-|TRBJ2-3|few
TGTGCCAGCAGTGACTTGGCAGGGAGTGGCACAGATACGCAGTATTTT
CASSDLAGSGTDTQYF
>TRBV5-5|-|TRBJ2-3|-
TGTGCCAGCATCATGGACGCCGATACGCAGTATTTT
CASIMDADTQYF
>TRBV7-9|TRBD1|TRBJ1-5|-
TGTGCCAGTACCACAGGGACAGACAATCAGCCCCAGCATTTT
CASTTGTDNQPQHF
>TRBV6-2/TRBV6-3|-|TRBJ2-2|-
TGTGCCAGCAGGTTAGAGGGGAAATCCACCGGGGAGCTGTTTTTT
CASRLEGKSTGELFF
>TRBV10-3|-|TRBJ2-2|-
TGTGTCATCAGTGAGTCCCCAAGTGTGACCGGGGAGCTGTTTTTT
CVISESPSVTGELFF
>TRBV6-6|-|TRBJ1-2|-
TGTGCCAGCAGTCCCCCGGATGGAAACTATGGCTACACCTTC
CASSPPDGNYGYTF
>TRBV7-9|-|TRBJ1-1|many
TGTGCCAGCAGCTTGGGCACAGACGGCACTGAAGCTTTCTTT
CASSLGTDGTEAFF
>TRBV7-9|-|TRBJ1-1|-
TGTGCCAGCAGCTTGAGGGGATCCATGAACACTGAAGCTTTCTTT
CASSLRGSMNTEAFF